The 9 T cell receptor beta chains below come from one sample, sequenced in a study of shared clonotypes between healthy human individuals. The assay was immunoSEQ multiplex PCR, and TCRdb's table has in-frame clones only and misses some. The data contain 1,500,000 or so clones, approximately 98.5% of them seen just once; the ten biggest clones take up approximately 0.4%. Sequencing was done on a sample of naive CD4+ T cells sorted from blood. Described subset: CD45RA+ positively selected. Source of these receptors: a man aged 25-45 years in good health.

The chain joins TRBV11-2 to TRBJ2-1, with D uncertain. Germline V gives CDR1 SGHAT, CDR2 FQNNGV. The ends were cut back, 1 base at V and 6 bases at J, with 7 bases in the middle. CDR3 length equals 13 residues. As DNA, the CDR3 is TGTGCCAGCAGCTTAGTAGCAGCCAATGAGCAGTTCTTC. Protein product: CASSLVAANEQFF.

J is TRBJ2-3 and V is TRBV15; D gene ambiguous. CDR3 length equals 12 residues. Germline lookup yields CDR1 LNHNV and CDR2 YYDKDF (reference sequence). Trimming removed 8 bases from V and 4 bases from J, with 10 bases in between. The CDR3 DNA follows: TGTGCCACCGGGTCTTTCGCAGATACGCAGTATTTT. This translates into CATGSFADTQYF.

The chain combines TRBV28 with TRBJ2-3; 9 bases agree with TRBD2. Trimming at V came to 7 bases and at J to 1 base, leaving 3 bases not matched to a gene. CDR3 length equals 14 residues. Germline CDR1 and CDR2: MDHEN and SYDVKM. The CDR3 nucleotides read TGTGCCAGCAATAGCGGGGGAGGCACAGATACGCAGTATTTT. Encoded protein: CASNSGGGTDTQYF.

V usage is TRBV4-1 and J usage is TRBJ2-3; 10 positions agree with TRBD2. Germline V gene data show CDR1 as MGHRA and CDR2 as YSYEKL. Germline trimming cut 0 bases from V and 5 bases from J; bases unmatched to any gene: 5. CDR3 length: 16 residues. The DNA of the CDR3 is TGCGCCAGCAGCCAAGAGTGGAGCGGGAGGGGAGATACGCAGTATTTT. Translated: CASSQEWSGRGDTQYF.

This clone occurred a few times. CDR3 sequence: CASSATGGRYEQYF. Written as DNA, the CDR3 is TGTGCCAGCAGCGCAACAGGGGGCCGATACGAGCAGTACTTC. This sequence joins TRBV7-3 and TRBJ2-7; 9 bases fit TRBD1. The CDR3 sequence is 14 residues long. The V and J ends lost 5 bases and 4 bases, in that order; junction bases with no gene match: 6. The germline CDR1 and CDR2 sequences are SGHTA and FQGTGA.

This chain uses TRBV14 with TRBJ2-7, with D unclear. V lost 4 bases, J lost 3 bases, and 10 bases lay in between. Germline-derived CDR1 and CDR2 are SGHDN and FVKESK. The CDR3 loop spans 13 amino acids. The CDR3 is CASSPGAIYEQYF. CDR3 sequence (DNA): TGTGCCAGCAGCCCCGGTGCCATCTACGAGCAGTACTTC.

This chain connects TRBV14 to TRBJ2-1; D perhaps matches TRBD2 (5 bases). The CDR3 totals 16 residues. V gave up 1 base and J gave up 2 bases, with 12 bases separating them. Germline assignment: CDR1 SGHDN and CDR2 FVKESK. Written as DNA, the CDR3 is TGTGCCAGCAGCCAAGTTGGAGCGGAGGCCTACAATGAGCAGTTCTTC. It is translated as CASSQVGAEAYNEQFF.

The sample holds one count of this clone. V gene TRBV9 combines with J gene TRBJ2-3, with TRBD1 matching 9 bases. V shed 3 bases and J 3 bases; nucleotides not matched to a gene: 8. CDR3 length: 16 residues. CDR1 is SGDLS, CDR2 YYNGEE, per germline. The CDR3 region is CASSDQGQGRTDTQYF. The DNA of the CDR3 is TGTGCCAGCAGCGACCAAGGACAGGGGAGGACAGATACGCAGTATTTT. The whole variable domain, remainder taken from reference TRBV9 and TRBJ2-3, is DSGVTQTPKHLITATGQRVTLRCSPRSGDLSVYWYQQSLDQGLQFLIQYYNGEERAKGNILERFSAQQFPDLHSELNLSSLELGDSALYFCASSDQGQGRTDTQYFGPGTRLTVL.

The gene calls are TRBV28 and TRBJ2-7; D unclear. CDR3 size: 11 residues. Germline V gives CDR1 MDHEN, CDR2 SYDVKM. Trimming stripped 6 bases from V and 6 bases from J, with 9 bases between. The DNA of the CDR3 is TGTGCCAGCAGCCCACTGGCCGAGCAGTACTTC. Encoded protein: CASSPLAEQYF.